The 26 T cell receptor beta chains below all came from one sample that was sequenced in a study of shared clonotypes between healthy human individuals. Repertoires were generated with immunoSEQ multiplex PCR, while TCRdb's copy carries only in-frame clones and drops some. In the table there are about 690,000 clones, about 90% of which are singletons. Material for sequencing was memory CD8+ T cells from PBMCs. As to subset: CD45RO+ cells pooled with CCR7-negative TemRA cells. The receptors originated from a young man in good health. Some clones in this sample may be carry-over from other donors' samples.

The chain joins TRBV27 to TRBJ2-3, with 9 nucleotides matching TRBD2. V gave up 1 base and J gave up 4 bases; unmatched junction bases: 6. This CDR3 is 16 amino acids long. Germline-derived CDR1 and CDR2 are MNHEY and SMNVEV (reference sequence). The CDR3 DNA follows: TGTGCCAGCAGTTTATTAGGCGGGAGGGCCGCAGATACGCAGTATTTT. Encoded protein: CASSLLGGRAADTQYF.

The V call is TRBV7-3, the J call TRBJ2-7, with D tentatively TRBD1 or TRBD2 (5 bases each). V lost 1 base, J lost 5 bases, and 18 bases lay in between. CDR1 is SGHTA, CDR2 FQGTGA, per germline. This CDR3 is built from 16 residues. CDR3 DNA sequence: TGTGCCAGCAGCTTAAAGGGCCCCCGGGACCTAGACGAGCAGTACTTC. This encodes CASSLKGPRDLDEQYF.

The chain has TRBV11-2 and TRBJ2-7; D remains unclear. In germline, CDR1 is SGHAT, CDR2 FQNNGV. The V end was cut by 3 bases, the J end by 1 base, with 10 bases between. The CDR3 extends over 14 amino acids. CDR3: CASSFFLASYEQYF. CDR3 DNA: TGTGCCAGCAGCTTCTTTCTTGCTTCCTACGAGCAGTACTTC.

The genes are TRBV7-3 and TRBJ2-1; TRBD2 is a possible D gene (6 bases). This CDR3 contains 16 residues. V lost 4 bases, J lost 2 bases, and 15 bases lay in between. Germline V lookup: CDR1 SGHTA, CDR2 FQGTGA. The CDR3 reads CASSWGVGSPYNEQFF. In DNA, the CDR3 is TGTGCCAGCAGCTGGGGCGTCGGGAGCCCCTACAATGAGCAGTTCTTC.

V gene TRBV5-1 combines with J gene TRBJ2-3; D is tentatively TRBD1 or TRBD2 (6 bases each). Germline V gene sequence: CDR1 SGHRS, CDR2 YFSETQ. V was cut by 0 bases and J by 4 bases, with 12 bases left in between. This CDR3 contains 15 residues. The CDR3, as DNA: TGCGCCAGCAGCTTGGAGGGGGGAGTCGCAGATACGCAGTATTTT. It specifies CASSLEGGVADTQYF.

J is TRBJ1-6 and V is TRBV6-5, with 7 bases identical to TRBD1. The V gene end was trimmed by 4 bases and the J gene end by 7 bases; junction bases not matched to a gene: 4. Germline CDR1 reads MNHEY; CDR2 reads SVGAGI. This CDR3 has 14 residues. The CDR3 region has the DNA TGTGCCAGCAGTTTCGGCAGGGGGAATTCACCCCTCCACTTT. This sequence encodes CASSFGRGNSPLHF.

CDR3 sequence: CASSRGLGSYEQYF. The CDR3 DNA reads TGTGCCAGCAGCAGGGGCCTGGGGTCCTACGAGCAGTACTTC. The genes are TRBV7-9 and TRBJ2-7; D might be TRBD1 (5 bases). The CDR3 covers 14 residues. V was pared by 5 bases and J by 1 base, with 12 bases between. The germline CDR1 and CDR2 sequences are SEHNR and FQNEAQ (reference sequence).

The gene calls are TRBV7-9 and TRBJ2-3, with 13 positions matching TRBD2. Trimming at V came to 5 bases and at J to 4 bases, leaving 6 bases not matched to a gene. Per germline, CDR1 SEHNR and CDR2 FQNEAQ (reference sequence). The CDR3 covers 16 residues. For the CDR3, the DNA is TGTGCCAGCAGCCAAACGACTAGCGGGAGGTCAGATACGCAGTATTTT. This sequence encodes CASSQTTSGRSDTQYF.

The chain has TRBV5-1 and TRBJ2-7; perhaps D is TRBD1 or TRBD2 (7 bases each). The CDR3 runs 18 residues. Trimming cost V 1 base and J 6 bases, with 26 bases left between them. CDR1 and CDR2 (germline): SGHRS, YFSETQ. The CDR3 is CASSLRGWTGLGTSEQYF. As DNA, the CDR3 is TGCGCCAGCAGCTTGAGAGGTTGGACAGGACTAGGTACGTCCGAGCAGTACTTC.

This clone was seen just once. The chain uses TRBV6-6 and TRBJ2-7; TRBD2 agrees at 7 bases. Trimming at V came to 1 base and at J to 3 bases, leaving 6 bases not matched to a gene. Germline V gene lookup returns CDR1 MNHNY and CDR2 SVGAGI (reference sequence). CDR3 length equals 15 residues. The CDR3 DNA sequence: TGTGCCAGCAGTTACTGGGCGGGAGCCAACTACGAGCAGTACTTC. It specifies CASSYWAGANYEQYF.

V and J are TRBV18 and TRBJ1-1, with a tentative D call TRBD1 (6 bases). Looked up from germline, CDR1 is KGHSH and CDR2 is LQKENI. Trimming shortened V by 6 bases and J by 1 base, and 12 bases separated the two germline ends. This CDR3 has 14 amino acids. CDR3 amino acids: CASSLTGRNTEAFF. The CDR3 DNA sequence: TGTGCCAGCTCGCTGACAGGAAGGAACACTGAAGCTTTCTTT.

The V gene is TRBV4-1, the J gene TRBJ2-5; no reliable D call. This CDR3 contains 13 residues. Germline CDR1 MGHRA, CDR2 YSYEKL. Between the trimmed V and J ends, which lost 4 bases and 3 bases, there was a span of 9 bases. CDR3 in amino acids: CASSPRPEETQYF. CDR3 nucleotide sequence: TGCGCCAGCAGCCCGAGGCCCGAAGAGACCCAGTACTTC.

This clone turned up a few times. V usage is TRBV7-3 and J usage is TRBJ2-1; TRBD2 agrees at 7 bases. This CDR3 contains 13 residues. The junction had 3 bases not matched to a gene; V was cut back by 4 bases and J by 6 bases. Germline-derived CDR1 and CDR2 are SGHTA and FQGTGA. Here the CDR3 reads CASSSAGINEQFF. CDR3 nucleotide sequence: TGTGCCAGCAGCTCAGCGGGGATCAATGAGCAGTTCTTC.

This chain links TRBV5-4 with TRBJ2-5; TRBD2 matches at 12 bases. Matching the DNA end better, TRBJ2-7 makes the J call doubtful. The CDR3 spans 15 residues. Germline V gives CDR1 SGHNT, CDR2 YYREEE (reference sequence). The CDR3 spells CASSLETSGSYEQYF. In DNA form, the CDR3 reads TGTGCCAGCAGCTTGGAGACTAGCGGGAGCTACGAGCAGTACTTC.

The CDR3 region is CASSQMGQGLVYEQYF. As DNA, the CDR3 is TGCGCCAGCAGCCAGATGGGGCAGGGCCTCGTGTACGAGCAGTACTTC. This chain joins TRBV4-1 and TRBJ2-7; maybe TRBD1 (5 bases). This CDR3 has 16 amino acids. V was pared by 3 bases and J by 4 bases, with 19 bases between. Germline CDR1 is MGHRA and CDR2 is YSYEKL.

This clone was recorded once. This chain joins TRBV29-1 and TRBJ2-4, with D maybe TRBD2 (6 bases). The V and J ends lost 2 bases and 13 bases respectively, with 18 bases between them. The CDR3 totals 13 residues. In germline, CDR1 is SQVTM, CDR2 ANQGSEA. CDR3 nucleotide sequence: TGCAGCGTTGAACTGGCGGGGTTACTCATCCAGTACTTC. This gives the protein CSVELAGLLIQYF.

This rearrangement joins TRBV11-2 to TRBJ2-1, with D perhaps matching TRBD2 (5 bases). Germline CDR1 and CDR2: SGHAT and FQNNGV. The CDR3 consists of 15 residues. Trimming cost V 5 bases and J 6 bases, with 17 bases left between them. The CDR3 DNA reads as TGTGCCAGCAGCGGACCGGGGTCCCAGTTCAATGAGCAGTTCTTC. Translation: CASSGPGSQFNEQFF.

The chain has TRBV18 and TRBJ2-1; the match to TRBD2 covers 8 bases. CDR1 and CDR2 from the germline V gene are KGHSH and LQKENI. Unmatched junction bases numbered 12, after V lost 0 bases and J lost 8 bases. The CDR3 is 17 amino acids. The CDR3 loop reads CASSPPGASGSHDEQFF. The DNA of the CDR3 is TGTGCCAGCTCACCACCCGGGGCTAGCGGGTCCCACGATGAGCAGTTCTTC.

The chain combines TRBV19 with TRBJ2-1; D not certain. Germline V gene lookup returns CDR1 LNHDA and CDR2 SQIVND (reference sequence). This CDR3 region has 13 residues. V lost 3 bases and J 7 bases, leaving 10 bases between the germline ends. The CDR3 coding sequence is TGTGCCAGTAGTATTAGGGTCCCGAATGAGCAGTTCTTC. Translating gives CASSIRVPNEQFF.

The rearrangement uses TRBV19 and TRBJ1-5; perhaps TRBD1 as D (6 bases). The CDR3 length is 17 residues. Trimming shortened V by 1 base and J by 0 bases, and 13 bases separated the two germline ends. Per germline, CDR1 LNHDA and CDR2 SQIVND (reference sequence). CDR3 protein: CASSIVGGAYSNQPQHF. The CDR3 coding sequence is TGTGCCAGTAGTATAGTGGGGGGCGCCTATAGCAATCAGCCCCAGCATTTT.

The V call is TRBV27, the J call TRBJ2-3; 8 bases are shared with TRBD2. V dropped 6 bases and J dropped 4; count of bases not matched to a gene: 12. The CDR3 consists of 16 residues. CDR1 is MNHEY, CDR2 SMNVEV, per germline (reference sequence). CDR3 sequence (DNA): TGTGCCAGCAGCTCGAGGGGACTAGGGGAGGCAGATACGCAGTATTTT. Translated: CASSSRGLGEADTQYF.

This sequence joins TRBV21-1 and TRBJ2-5; the D segment call TRBD1 is taken from the table without a DNA check. TRBV21-1 represents a pseudogene. The CDR3 totals 18 residues. In nucleotides, the CDR3 is TGTGCCAGCGTCCCTTATCCCCTAGGGGGACGGCGAGGGGAGACCCAGTACTTC. Translating gives CASVPYPLGGRRGETQYF.

The chain recombines TRBV7-2 with TRBJ2-3; D uncertain. The CDR3 is 16 residues long. Germline lookup yields CDR1 SGHTA and CDR2 FQGNSA. The V gene lost 3 bases and the J gene lost 1 base, with 14 bases spanning the gap. CDR3 sequence: CASSLSTELGTDTQYF. The CDR3 nucleotides are TGTGCCAGCAGCTTGTCTACAGAGCTGGGCACAGATACGCAGTATTTT.

V gene TRBV4-2 combines with J gene TRBJ2-7; D perhaps matches TRBD2 (5 bases). Between the trimmed V and J ends, which lost 0 bases and 0 bases, there was a span of 18 bases. Germline CDR1 reads LGHNA; CDR2 reads YNFKEQ. The CDR3 spans 18 residues. CDR3 sequence: CASSQDVRAGLSSYEQYF. CDR3 nucleotide sequence: TGTGCCAGCAGCCAAGATGTTCGGGCGGGCCTGAGCTCCTACGAGCAGTACTTC.

This chain links TRBV30 with TRBJ1-2; D is perhaps TRBD1 (5 bases). V was clipped by 0 bases and J by 3 bases, with 8 bases between them. Germline-derived CDR1 and CDR2 are GTSNPN and SVGIG (reference sequence). CDR3 length: 13 residues. As DNA, the CDR3 is TGTGCCTGGAGTGTACTCAGGGACTATGGCTACACCTTC. This translates into CAWSVLRDYGYTF.

CDR3 nucleotides: TGCAGCGTCTTAACAGGGGTACACACTGAAGCTTTCTTT. Translation: CSVLTGVHTEAFF. This chain connects TRBV29-1 to TRBJ1-1; TRBD1 aligns across 7 bases. Germline V lookup: CDR1 SQVTM, CDR2 ANQGSEA. The CDR3 has 13 amino acids. After removal of 6 bases from V and 3 bases from J, the junction contained 7 bases not matched to a gene. Variable domain in full (rest from reference TRBV29-1 and TRBJ1-1): SAVISQKPSRDICQRGTSLTIQCQVDSQVTMMFWYRQQPGQSLTLIATANQGSEATYESGFVIDKFPISRPNLTFSTLTVSNMSPEDSSIYLCSVLTGVHTEAFFGQGTRLTVV.